This T cell receptor (beta chain) was found in a study of T cells in Graves' hyperthyroidism and ophthalmopathy (dated by TCRdb to between 2018 and 2021). Regarding the study in general: Peripheral blood samples were taken at the time of initial diagnosis, prior to any treatment. Whether ophthalmopathy could be predicted prospectively was tested in an independent validation cohort made up of under 20 hyperthyroidism patients plus 17 patients who later progressed to ophthalmopathy. Once sampling was done, hyperthyroidism patients were given methimazole at a starting dose of 30 mg daily, whereas ophthalmopathy patients were given high-dose intravenous methylprednisolone. TCR Vbeta CDR3 sequencing of roughly 140 peripheral blood samples (more than 40 ophthalmopathy, over 70 hyperthyroidism and roughly 17 progressor patients) is reported in the paper. For training and testing, the 110 or so patients in the discovery cohort were randomly divided in a 7:3 ratio. In more than 5 Graves' hyperthyroidism patients, the study also compared T-cell repertoires from thyroid tissue with T-cell repertoires from blood. To identify TCR V-J signatures that set the groups apart, the researchers used a discovery cohort of 90 to 100 patients, made up of 40 to 45 with Graves' ophthalmopathy and 55 to 65 with stable Graves' hyperthyroidism. The paper's findings and limits, for the study overall: A 13 V-J signature model separated ophthalmopathy from stable hyperthyroidism, with over 85% sensitivity and 81.08% specificity in cross-validation and 80%/75% in testing. In validation, progression to ophthalmopathy was predicted by the model with 70.59% sensitivity and 72.22% specificity, a median of approximately 6.5 months before onset. Blood samples also contained most of the expanded thyroid clonotypes (frequency above 0.001), which suggests that blood repertoires may reflect thyroid immune responses. Sample size was not statistically predetermined, and investigators were not blinded to group allocation.

TCR beta CDR3 regions were amplified from RNA transcripts. A first-round RT-PCR of the TCR CDR3 used the HTBI primer set with the Qiagen OneStep RT-PCR kit. A second multiplex PCR round built the libraries, followed by size selection and purification. Sequencing of the libraries was done on an Illumina HiSeq2000 using paired-end 100 bp reads. Concerning the study's data processing: SOAPnuke was used to process the raw data, with reads discarded if the reads contained adapters or uncalled bases, had a mean Phred below 15, or lacked an exact constant-primer or identifier match. High-quality paired reads were merged with COPE v1.2.5, and unique nucleotide sequences were defined as clonotypes. Clonotypes were aligned to IMGT TRBV, TRBD and TRBJ reference segments using MiTCR v1.1. The analysis included only V-J combinations with a frequency above 0.0001, which together covered over 98% of the repertoires. The TCS score was defined as F50 (clonal expansion) divided by E x V (chaos), with BLOSUM62-based TCRdist calculated between CDR3 peptides within each V-J. Welch's t-statistics and random forest reduced 514 V-J features to around 14, which were used in a naive Bayes classifier (R e1071). TCRdb trimmed public reads at Q25 via fastp, called clones via MiXCR and kept in-frame beta chains. One record per CDR3 amino acid sequence lists the most common genes and DNA. The V and J calls and clone size are TCRdb's, not the authors'. The table for this sample lists 490,000 or so distinct CDR3 sequences; 20% of them were counted only once. Of the sample, approximately 50% is held by the ten largest clones.

In the ophthalmopathy patients, disease was moderately to severely active, with a Clinical Activity Score of 3 or more, a NOSPECS grade of 4 or more, and a duration of less than 3 months. Any patient with an uncontrolled infection, another autoimmune disease, pregnancy or lactation was excluded. Diagnoses were based on clinical symptoms, serum thyroxine and TRAb, thyroid ultrasound and orbital computed tomography. Ficoll-Paque density gradient centrifugation was used to isolate PBMCs from about 10 ml of fresh peripheral blood. Total RNA was extracted with Trizol reagent, and quality was checked on an Agilent 2100 Bioanalyzer. On this clonotype: Its target antigen remains unknown. The input lacks base qualities; no much larger clone sits a single base away.

Trimmed from V: 5 bases; trimmed from J: 6 bases; junction bases lacking a gene match: 7. The CDR3 starts with the cysteine, ends with the phenylalanine, and has 14 residues. Here the CDR3 DNA is all that survives: 42 bases in frame from base 1. CDR1 and CDR2, looked up from the germline V gene, are SGHRS and YFSETQ. The sequence links TRBV5-1 to TRBJ2-7, and TRBD1 matches 11 of the central bases. This TCR derives from a man in his forties with Graves' ophthalmopathy. Sequencing was performed on blood. The DNA is TGCGCCAGCAGTCTGTCCGGGACAGGGGGCGAGCAGTACTTC. The encoded protein is CASSLSGTGGEQYF.